Described below is a single T cell receptor (beta chain) sequence and its context. This clonotype was detected only a few times. It lacks a known antigen. Per-base qualities were not stored, and no clone one base away is much larger. The CDR3 measures 14 amino acids from cysteine to phenylalanine. The kept DNA is CDR3 alone, 42 bases in frame from the first base. V has 3 bases trimmed and J has 5 bases trimmed; junction bases matching no gene number 5. CDR1 and CDR2 are drawn from the germline V gene (reference sequence): PRHDT, FYEKMQ. Synthesis of TCR cDNA relied on 5'RACE template switching, a step that introduced a universal primer site along with unique molecular identifiers. Priming for cDNA synthesis came from both the TCR alpha and TCR beta constant segments. Library amplification used two PCR steps, and the second PCR step added sample barcodes and sequencing adapters. Sequencing of libraries was performed on Illumina HiSeq 2500 (2x100 bp) or NovaSeq (2x150 bp). The original methods were these. Demultiplexing of reads and collapsing into UMI consensus sequences were performed with MIGEC, and V(D)J alignment was carried out with MiXCR. Vaccine-responding clonotypes were defined with edgeR using replicate PBMC samples, requiring FDR below 0.01 and a log2 fold change above 5 up to day 15. CD4 or CD8 identity was assigned to each bulk clonotype according to whether the clonotype was present at higher abundance in the sequenced CD4 repertoire or the sequenced CD8 repertoire. TCRdb's own reprocessing of the public reads used fastp at Q25 and MiXCR and kept productive beta chains. Every CDR3 protein is listed once, alongside the most common genes and DNA of its rows. In this record, the V and J calls reflect TCRdb's handling and not the investigators' own analysis. The table for this sample lists 500,000 to 650,000 distinct CDR3 sequences; less than 20% of them were counted only once. Approximately 15% of the sample goes to the ten largest clones.

The record originates from a study of T cells after yellow fever vaccination (dated by TCRdb to the late 2010s). Regarding the study in general: The SMART-Seq v4 Ultra Low Input RNA kit was used to prepare libraries from fractions with low cell numbers. To follow T-cell clones before and after primary and booster YFV17D yellow fever vaccination, bulk TCR alpha and beta repertoires were sequenced over time. The cohort comprised two healthy male donors, one aged 18 to 30 and one aged 30 to 40 years. Blood was drawn at multiple timepoints before and after primary and secondary immunization, with bulk PBMC replicates and cell subsets isolated.

Beyond this particular receptor, the publication reports: After the booster, most of the clones that had expanded following primary vaccination were detected again (roughly 97% of CD4 and 80% to 90% of CD8), which suggests that memory was broadly maintained. Because only a couple of donors were included in the study, the extent to which the findings can be generalized is limited. Compared with the primary T-cell response, the secondary T-cell response was weaker but faster, peaking on day 5 rather than day 15. A small fraction of clonotypes showed up in both the CD4 and CD8 compartments, probably as a result of convergent recombination. Computational filtering was required because FACS-sorted repertoires could contain abundant contaminating clonotypes from the bulk population.

The sample's treatment or condition label, in plain terms: live attenuated yellow fever vaccine strain. At each blood-draw timepoint, two biological replicates of bulk PBMCs were collected. A standard Ficoll-Paque protocol was used to isolate PBMCs from peripheral blood. RNA was extracted with TriZol from bulk PBMCs, CD4 and CD8 fractions, and dextramer-positive and dextramer-negative fractions. The chain is made from TRBV13 and TRBJ2-5, with 8 central nucleotides matching TRBD2. The sequence was obtained from a man younger than 30 who received the YFV17D yellow fever vaccine. The sequencing used PBMCs, collected less than 6 days after the first yellow fever vaccination. The CDR3 protein is CASSFRGGHETQYF. The nucleotide sequence is given as TGTGCCAGCAGCTTTCGGGGGGGCCACGAGACCCAGTACTTC.